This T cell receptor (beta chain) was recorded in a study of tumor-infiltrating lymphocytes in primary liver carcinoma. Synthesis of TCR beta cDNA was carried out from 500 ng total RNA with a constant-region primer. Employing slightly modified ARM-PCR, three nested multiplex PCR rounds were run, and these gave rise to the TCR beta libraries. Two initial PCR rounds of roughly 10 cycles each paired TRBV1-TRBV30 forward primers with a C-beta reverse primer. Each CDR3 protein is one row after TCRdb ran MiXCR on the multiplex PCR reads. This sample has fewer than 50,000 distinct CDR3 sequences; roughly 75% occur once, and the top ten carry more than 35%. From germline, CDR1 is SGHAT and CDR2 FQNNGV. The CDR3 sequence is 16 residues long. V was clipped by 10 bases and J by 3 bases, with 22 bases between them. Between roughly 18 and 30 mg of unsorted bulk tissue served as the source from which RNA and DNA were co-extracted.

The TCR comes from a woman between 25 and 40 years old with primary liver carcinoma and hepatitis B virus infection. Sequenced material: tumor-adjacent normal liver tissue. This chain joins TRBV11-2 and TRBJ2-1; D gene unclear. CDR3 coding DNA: TGTGCCAACGGCGCAGACCCGGGTAGCTTCTACAATGAGCAGTTCTTC. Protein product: CANGADPGSFYNEQFF.